This T cell receptor (beta chain) was recovered during a study of blood T cell repertoires in COVID-19. Method: immunoSEQ multiplex PCR; TCRdb's copy keeps in-frame clones and lacks some. The table shows 70,000 or so clones, with 75% to 80% occurring only once. Germline-derived CDR1 and CDR2 are MNHEY and SVGAGI. The CDR3 sequence is 14 residues long. Germline trimming cut 11 bases from V and 7 bases from J; bases unmatched to any gene: 13. V usage is TRBV6-5 and J usage is TRBJ2-7, with 11 nucleotides matching TRBD1. The sequence was obtained from a human donor in a cohort sampled during active COVID-19. The sequenced sample was peripheral blood. The CDR3 protein is CAVHSGTGGQEQYF. In DNA form, the CDR3 reads TGTGCCGTCCACTCTGGGACAGGGGGTCAAGAGCAGTACTTC.